The 20 T cell receptor beta chains below come from one sample, sequenced in a study of blood T cell repertoires in COVID-19 (TCRdb year 2020). The receptor library was made with the immunoSEQ multiplex PCR assay. TCRdb holds this immuneACCESS table with in-frame rearrangements only. Some clones are missing; in checked studies, unresolved V genes explain under half, and the rest has no known cause. Across this sample there are roughly 290,000 clones, with about nine tenths seen only once. The ten top clones hold 1.5% to 2% of the sample. The material sequenced was PBMCs or T cells enriched from blood (not recorded which). Source of these receptors: a woman in her thirties or forties who had recovered from COVID-19.

Comment on this clone: Other DNA variants within this sample encode the same CDR3. The chain recombines TRBV30 with TRBJ1-5; no reliable D call. The CDR3 covers 13 residues. Trimming took off 0 bases at V and 4 bases at J, with 7 bases between the two ends. CDR1 and CDR2 from the germline V gene are GTSNPN and SVGIG (reference sequence). CDR3 sequence: CAWSVTNNQPQHF. CDR3 coding DNA: TGTGCCTGGAGTGTTACTAATAATCAGCCCCAGCATTTT.

This chain joins TRBV7-9 and TRBJ1-4; D gene uncertain. The CDR3 length is 13 residues. The germline gives CDR1 SEHNR, CDR2 FQNEAQ (reference sequence). V was trimmed by 4 bases and J by 5 bases, leaving 8 bases between them. This CDR3 reads CASSSRVNEKLFF. CDR3 DNA: TGTGCCAGCAGCTCCCGAGTGAATGAAAAACTGTTTTTT.

This chain joins TRBV25-1 and TRBJ2-3; weak D call: TRBD1 (6 bases). This CDR3 has 14 residues. Germline CDR1 MGHDK, CDR2 SYGVNS. Deletions cut 4 bases from V and 3 bases from J, with 11 bases between. The CDR3 sequence is CASSVNTGTDTQYF. The CDR3 DNA is TGTGCCAGCAGTGTTAACACAGGGACAGATACGCAGTATTTT.

V usage is TRBV7-9 and J usage is TRBJ2-7; D is undetermined. The CDR3 extends over 13 amino acids. Germline CDR1 and CDR2: SEHNR and FQNEAQ (reference sequence). The V end was cut by 0 bases, the J end by 2 bases, with 5 bases between. CDR3 bases: TGTGCCAGCAGCTTAGCAACACCCTACGAGCAGTACTTC. The encoded protein is CASSLATPYEQYF. The variable domain in full, completed from reference TRBV7-9 and TRBJ2-7, reads DTGVSQNPRHKITKRGQNVTFRCDPISEHNRLYWYRQTLGQGPEFLTYFQNEAQLEKSRLLSDRFSAERPKGSFSTLEIQRTEQGDSAMYLCASSLATPYEQYFGPGTRLTVT.

V usage is TRBV18 and J usage is TRBJ2-3; 8 nucleotides align to TRBD1. After removal of 4 bases from V and 3 bases from J, the junction contained 9 bases not matched to a gene. Germline V gene lookup returns CDR1 KGHSH and CDR2 LQKENI. The CDR3 covers 16 residues. CDR3 sequence (DNA): TGTGCCAGCTCACGGCATGGGGGACAGGCTACAGATACGCAGTATTTT. Translation gives CASSRHGGQATDTQYF.

The chain recombines TRBV24-1 with TRBJ2-1; no clear D. From germline, CDR1 is KGHDR and CDR2 SFDVKD. V was cut by 0 bases and J by 7 bases, with 9 bases left in between. The CDR3 spans 14 residues. CDR3 coding DNA: TGTGCCACCAGTGATTTGCCACCGAGGAATGAGCAGTTCTTC. Translated, it gives CATSDLPPRNEQFF.

The V call is TRBV19, the J call TRBJ2-7, with TRBD2 identical over 12 bases. The CDR3 is 16 amino acids. Looked up from germline, CDR1 is LNHDA and CDR2 is SQIVND (reference sequence). Losses at the gene ends were 4 bases for V and 4 bases for J; bases not matched to a gene: 8. DNA of the CDR3: TGTGCCAGTAGTAAGACTAGCGGGGGCCCACCATACGAGCAGTACTTC. It codes for CASSKTSGGPPYEQYF.

The V gene is TRBV29-1, the J gene TRBJ2-7; TRBD2 is a possible D gene (6 bases). From germline, CDR1 is SQVTM and CDR2 ANQGSEA. Trimming removed 7 bases at V and 3 bases at J, with 13 bases between. CDR3 length equals 12 residues. The CDR3 DNA is TGCAGCGCCAAGCTGGGGGGCTACGAGCAGTACTTC. Translation: CSAKLGGYEQYF.

V gene TRBV21-1 combines with J gene TRBJ1-5; TRBD1, the table's D call, lacks a check against the DNA. TRBV21-1 represents a pseudogene. This CDR3 comprises 17 residues. The CDR3 DNA follows: TGTGCCAGCAGCAAAGCCCACGACAGGGGAGGGAATCAGCCCCAGCATTTT. It codes for CASSKAHDRGGNQPQHF.

The CDR3 DNA follows: TGTGCCACCAGCAGAGTGAGCCGGGTTGGGTCACCCCTCCACTTT. This codes for CATSRVSRVGSPLHF. The rearrangement links TRBV15 to TRBJ1-6; D remains ambiguous. This CDR3 is 15 amino acids long. The germline CDR1 and CDR2 sequences are LNHNV and YYDKDF (reference sequence). V shed 1 base and J shed 10 bases, with 14 bases lying between them.

The V gene is TRBV7-3, the J gene TRBJ2-2, with 8 nucleotides matching TRBD2. The junction had 14 bases not matched to a gene; V was cut back by 3 bases and J by 5 bases. This CDR3 is built from 18 residues. Germline V gene lookup returns CDR1 SGHTA and CDR2 FQGTGA. Here the CDR3 reads CASSFDYTSGGGTGELFF. Here the CDR3 DNA reads TGTGCCAGCAGCTTTGATTACACTAGCGGAGGCGGGACCGGGGAGCTGTTTTTT.

A single count supports this clone. The CDR3 bases are TGCGCCAGCAGCTTGAAAAGGACAGGGGATGGCTACACCTTC. This translates into CASSLKRTGDGYTF. The chain employs TRBV5-1 and TRBJ1-2, with 9 positions matching TRBD1. Germline V CDR1 and CDR2: SGHRS, YFSETQ. After removal of 1 base from V and 6 bases from J, the junction contained 4 bases not matched to a gene. CDR3 length equals 14 residues.

Worth noting for this clone: The same CDR3 arises from other DNA sequences in this sample as well. V is TRBV7-9 and J is TRBJ1-2, with 10 bases that match TRBD1. Losses at the gene ends were 3 bases for V and 6 bases for J; bases not matched to a gene: 1. Germline loops: CDR1 SEHNR, CDR2 FQNEAQ (reference sequence). The CDR3 is 13 residues long. The DNA for the CDR3 is TGTGCCAGCAGCTTCGGACAGGGGGATGGCTACACCTTC. It yields the protein CASSFGQGDGYTF.

In its sample, this clone was seen once. V gene TRBV6-5 combines with J gene TRBJ1-2, with TRBD1 as a possible D gene (6 bases). Trimming removed 6 bases at V and 6 bases at J, with 14 bases between. CDR3 length: 13 residues. Per germline, CDR1 MNHEY and CDR2 SVGAGI. The CDR3 nucleotides are TGTGCCAGCAGAAAACAGGGTTTTGATGGCTACACCTTC. Translated, it gives CASRKQGFDGYTF.

This chain links TRBV19 with TRBJ2-1; tentative D call: TRBD2 (6 bases). The germline V gene has CDR1 LNHDA and CDR2 SQIVND (reference sequence). The CDR3 consists of 14 residues. V shed 4 bases and J shed 6 bases, with 13 bases lying between them. The CDR3 loop reads CASSTTGRGNEQFF. The CDR3 coding sequence is TGTGCCAGTAGTACGACCGGGAGAGGCAATGAGCAGTTCTTC.

V is TRBV5-1 and J is TRBJ2-3; 7 bases fit TRBD2. Germline V gene sequence: CDR1 SGHRS, CDR2 YFSETQ. V shed 0 bases and J 6 bases; nucleotides not matched to a gene: 7. CDR3 length equals 15 residues. The CDR3 sequence: CASSLGGGPWDTQYF. CDR3 DNA: TGCGCCAGCAGCTTGGGGGGAGGGCCTTGGGATACGCAGTATTTT.

The V gene is TRBV5-1, the J gene TRBJ2-7; the D gene is possibly TRBD2 (5 bases). The V and J ends lost 2 bases and 2 bases respectively, with 11 bases between them. The CDR3 totals 14 residues. Germline V gene lookup returns CDR1 SGHRS and CDR2 YFSETQ. CDR3 sequence reads: CASSFGVSAYEQYF. CDR3 nucleotide sequence: TGCGCCAGCAGCTTCGGGGTATCGGCCTACGAGCAGTACTTC.

The chain joins TRBV11-2 to TRBJ2-7; D is unclear. The CDR3 sequence is 13 residues long. Germline V gene data show CDR1 as SGHAT and CDR2 as FQNNGV. Trimming removed 5 bases at V and 0 bases at J, with 8 bases between. The CDR3 reads CASSARVSYEQYF. The DNA for the CDR3 is TGTGCCAGCAGCGCCCGGGTCTCCTACGAGCAGTACTTC.

The chain combines TRBV27 with TRBJ2-7; the match to TRBD1 covers 9 bases. With V trimmed by 5 bases and J by 3 bases, 8 bases remained unmatched. The CDR3 consists of 15 residues. Germline lookup yields CDR1 MNHEY and CDR2 SMNVEV (reference sequence). In nucleotides, the CDR3 is TGTGCCAGCAGTCCATGGGGACAGGGAGACTACGAGCAGTACTTC. This translates into CASSPWGQGDYEQYF.

The chain joins TRBV7-9 to TRBJ2-7, with 11 positions matching TRBD2. The CDR3 length is 14 residues. Germline lookup yields CDR1 SEHNR and CDR2 FQNEAQ (reference sequence). With 5 bases clipped from V and 7 bases from J, the junction kept 7 bases outside the gene matches. As DNA, the CDR3 is TGTGCCAGCAGCCCCTTAGCGGGGGGGCAAGAGCAGTACTTC. This translates into CASSPLAGGQEQYF.